This is a list of T cell receptor beta chains from one sample in a study of immune characterization of retroperitoneal liposarcoma. MiXCR, applied by TCRdb to the PCR reads, yields one record per CDR3 protein. Of some 6,600 distinct CDR3 sequences in the sample, about 29% are singletons; the top ten hold about 27%. The sample consisted of tumor tissue. The receptors stem from a female donor with retroperitoneal liposarcoma. Each CDR3 is given without its conserved first and last residue.

TRBV6-1 | AGNRMNTGELF
TRBV19 | ASSIRGEQY
TRBV5-6 | ASSLGAATNYGYT
TRBV10-3 | AIRGQGGEQY
TRBV6-6 | ASSYSGLRGTDTQY
TRBV7-2 | ASSPSGRLARFEQY
TRBV6-5 | ASSYTAAPSTDTQY
TRBV6-1 | ASSVREGLNNEQF
TRBV18 | ASSRGQGNSPLH
TRBV4-1 | ASSRSTGRNEQF
TRBV6-6 | ASSYSRYEQF
TRBV11-3 | ASSPFQAGGQETQY
TRBV10-2 | ASSVGRSQETQY
TRBV6-1 | AVSGGSRTDTQY
TRBV4-1 | ASSQGGNTDTQY
TRBV6-1 | ASGQTYEQF
TRBV6-1 | ASSEGLAGPYNEQF
TRBV5-4 | ASSTPGGLETGELF
TRBV27 | ASSESGRTNTGELF
TRBV3-1 | ASSQTGVLQETQY
TRBV5-6 | ASSLGDRGRGDEQF
TRBV7-3 | ASSKGTAIEQETQY
TRBV7-6 | ASSLDRGAAYEQY
TRBV11-3 | ASSLVSLGDEQY
TRBV11-2 | ASSLRGDRLNNEQY
TRBV6-1 | ASSDDFQPQH
TRBV7-6 | ASSSPGETQY
TRBV6-1 | ASTGVLRNTGELF
TRBV7-2 | ASSNRDRDQPQH
TRBV6-1 | ASSEAAGSGNQPQH
TRBV12-3/TRBV12-4 | ASSLAGGGIEQF
TRBV12-3/TRBV12-4 | ASSSGSFSIQY
TRBV6-1 | ASSVGQINSGNTIY
TRBV6-6 | ASTYGGSTDTQY
TRBV27 | ASSLGYREAQETQY
TRBV10-3 | AIRSTTGTIY
TRBV11-1 | ASSQTGAYGYT
TRBV11-1 | ASRATASGSYEQF
TRBV6-6 | ASRPGQYNEQY
TRBV11-3 | ASSSPRGGAADTQY
TRBV12-3/TRBV12-4 | ASSLSLVVGFYNEQF